In its sample, the clone carrying this T cell receptor beta chain was seen a few times. The source of the sample is a study of cytomegalovirus exposure and HLA in healthy donors. The study ran its PCR with 60 Vbeta and 13 Jbeta primers. Data came from immunoSEQ multiplex PCR; TCRdb stores just in-frame clones and leaves some out. The table records tens of thousands of clones, more than 55% of them present only once. V shed 4 bases and J 0 bases; nucleotides not matched to a gene: 15. The CDR3 is 18 amino acids. The germline CDR1 and CDR2 sequences are SGHRS and YFSETQ. This sequence joins TRBV5-1 and TRBJ1-1, with 7 nucleotides matching TRBD1. Sequenced input: PBMCs. This clonotype was sampled from a man between 60 and 75 years old in good health and CMV-seropositive. The CDR3 protein is CASSLRQGGGLLNTEAFF. In DNA form, the CDR3 reads TGCGCCAGCAGCCTGCGACAGGGCGGTGGACTACTGAACACTGAAGCTTTCTTT.